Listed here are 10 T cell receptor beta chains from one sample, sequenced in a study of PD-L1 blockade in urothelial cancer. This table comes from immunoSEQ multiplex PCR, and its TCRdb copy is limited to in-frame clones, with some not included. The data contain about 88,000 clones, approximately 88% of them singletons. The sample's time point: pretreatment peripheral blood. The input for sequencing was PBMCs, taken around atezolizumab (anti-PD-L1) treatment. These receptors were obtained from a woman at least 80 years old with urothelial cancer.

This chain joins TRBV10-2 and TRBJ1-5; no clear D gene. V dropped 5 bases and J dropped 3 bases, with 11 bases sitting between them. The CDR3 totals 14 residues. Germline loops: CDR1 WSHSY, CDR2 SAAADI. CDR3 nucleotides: TGCGCCAGCAGTTCTAACTTATTCAATCAGCCCCAGCATTTT. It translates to CASSSNLFNQPQHF.

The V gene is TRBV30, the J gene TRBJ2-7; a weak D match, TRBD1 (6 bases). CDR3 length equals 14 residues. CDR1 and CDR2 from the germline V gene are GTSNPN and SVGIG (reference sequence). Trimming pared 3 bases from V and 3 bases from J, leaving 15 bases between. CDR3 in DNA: TGTGCCTGGAGACCACAGGGTACGGGCTACGAGCAGTACTTC. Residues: CAWRPQGTGYEQYF. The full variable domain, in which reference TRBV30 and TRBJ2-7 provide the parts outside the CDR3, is SQTIHQWPATLVQPVGSPLSLECTVEGTSNPNLYWYRQAAGRGLQLLFYSVGIGQISSEVPQNLSASRPQDRQFILSSKKLLLSDSGFYLCAWRPQGTGYEQYFGPGTRLTVT.

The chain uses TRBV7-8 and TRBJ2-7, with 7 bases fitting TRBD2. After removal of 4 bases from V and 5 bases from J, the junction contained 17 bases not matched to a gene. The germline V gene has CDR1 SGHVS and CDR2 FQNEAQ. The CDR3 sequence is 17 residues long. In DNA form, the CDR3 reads TGTGCCAGCAGCTCGTTTATGTTGGTCAGGGCGGGAGACGAGCAGTACTTC. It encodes CASSSFMLVRAGDEQYF.

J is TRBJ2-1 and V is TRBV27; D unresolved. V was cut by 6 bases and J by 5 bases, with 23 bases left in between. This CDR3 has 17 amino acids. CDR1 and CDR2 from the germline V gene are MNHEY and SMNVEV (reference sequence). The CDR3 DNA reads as TGTGCCAGCAGCTTCGCAGCGACTCCCCTTCTAAACAATGAGCAGTTCTTC. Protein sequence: CASSFAATPLLNNEQFF.

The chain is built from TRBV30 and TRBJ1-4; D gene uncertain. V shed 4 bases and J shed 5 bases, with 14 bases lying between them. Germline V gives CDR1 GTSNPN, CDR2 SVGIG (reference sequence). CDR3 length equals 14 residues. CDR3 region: CAWTSGPANEKLFF. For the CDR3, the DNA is TGTGCCTGGACTTCTGGGCCCGCGAATGAAAAACTGTTTTTT.

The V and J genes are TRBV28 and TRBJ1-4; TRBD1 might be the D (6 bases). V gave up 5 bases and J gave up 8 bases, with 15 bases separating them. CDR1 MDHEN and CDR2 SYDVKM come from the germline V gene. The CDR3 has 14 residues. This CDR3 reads CASSEQGQGEKLFF. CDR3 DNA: TGTGCCAGCAGTGAACAGGGTCAGGGGGAAAAACTGTTTTTT. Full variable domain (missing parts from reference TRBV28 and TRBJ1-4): DVKVTQSSRYLVKRTGEKVFLECVQDMDHENMFWYRQDPGLGLRLIYFSYDVKMKEKGDIPEGYSVSREKKERFSLILESASTNQTSMYLCASSEQGQGEKLFFGSGTQLSVL.

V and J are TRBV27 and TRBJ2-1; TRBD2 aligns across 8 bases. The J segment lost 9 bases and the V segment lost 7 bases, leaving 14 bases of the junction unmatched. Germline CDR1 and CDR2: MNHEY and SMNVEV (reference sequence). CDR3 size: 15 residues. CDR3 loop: CASTLAAGGSSEQFF. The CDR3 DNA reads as TGTGCCAGCACCCTAGCGGCGGGAGGAAGCAGTGAGCAGTTCTTC.

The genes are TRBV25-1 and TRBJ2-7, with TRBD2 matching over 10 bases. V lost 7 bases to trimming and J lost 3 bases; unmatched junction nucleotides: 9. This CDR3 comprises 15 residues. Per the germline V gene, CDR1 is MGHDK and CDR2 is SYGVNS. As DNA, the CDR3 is TGTGCCAGCACGACACAGACTAGCGGGTTCTACGAGCAGTACTTC. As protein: CASTTQTSGFYEQYF.

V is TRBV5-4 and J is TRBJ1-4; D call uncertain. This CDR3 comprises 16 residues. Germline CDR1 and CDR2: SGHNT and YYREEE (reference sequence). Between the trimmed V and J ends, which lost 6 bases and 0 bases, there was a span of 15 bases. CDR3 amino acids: CASTPGTPSTNEKLFF. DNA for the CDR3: TGTGCCAGCACCCCGGGAACACCTTCAACTAATGAAAAACTGTTTTTT.

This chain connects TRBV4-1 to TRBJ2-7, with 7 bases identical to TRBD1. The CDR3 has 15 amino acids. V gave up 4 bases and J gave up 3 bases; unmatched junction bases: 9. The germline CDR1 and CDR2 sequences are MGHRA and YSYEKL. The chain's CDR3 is CASSLRQGGFYEQYF. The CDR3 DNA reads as TGCGCCAGCAGCCTCCGACAGGGTGGGTTCTACGAGCAGTACTTC.